The rows below give T cell receptor beta chains drawn from one sample of a study of regulatory T cells in long-lasting Graves disease. TCRdb re-called the multiplex PCR reads through MiXCR, storing one row per CDR3 protein. The sample records roughly 500,000 distinct CDR3 sequences, around 20% being singletons. The sample in question was peripheral blood mononuclear cells (PBMCs), obtained when the disease was refractory, from a patient treated with antithyroid drugs. These receptors originate from a female donor with Graves disease. CDR3s include the opening cysteine and the closing phenylalanine or tryptophan. The D gene is left open where the match is weak. Not all rows give a size; the values are once, few, many and, for expanded clones, a class.

J gene: TRBJ2-7; V gene: TRBV7-3; clone size: -; D gene: -; CDR3 DNA: TGTGCCAGCAGTAGGGGACTGGATGAAAAGCAGTACTTC; CDR3 protein: CASSRGLDEKQYF
J gene: TRBJ2-6; V gene: TRBV7-3; clone size: -; D gene: -; CDR3 DNA: TGTGCCAGCAGCTTATCGGGCAGACTCTCTGGGGCCAACGTCCTGACTTTC; CDR3 protein: CASSLSGRLSGANVLTF
J gene: TRBJ2-7; V gene: TRBV7-2; clone size: many; D gene: -; CDR3 DNA: TGTGCCAGCAGCCCCGACTGGCCCCGCGAGCAGTACTTC; CDR3 protein: CASSPDWPREQYF
J gene: TRBJ1-2; V gene: TRBV2; clone size: many; D gene: -; CDR3 DNA: TGTGCCAGCAGTGTACTGATTAACTATGGCTACACCTTC; CDR3 protein: CASSVLINYGYTF
J gene: TRBJ1-4; V gene: TRBV6-2/TRBV6-3; clone size: many; D gene: -; CDR3 DNA: TGTGCCAGCAGCGCCGACAGAGGATGGGATGAAAAACTGTTTTTT; CDR3 protein: CASSADRGWDEKLFF
J gene: TRBJ1-5; V gene: TRBV2; clone size: many; D gene: TRBD1; CDR3 DNA: TGTGCCAGCAACAGGGGGGATCAGCCCCAGCATTTT; CDR3 protein: CASNRGDQPQHF
J gene: TRBJ2-7; V gene: TRBV7-8; clone size: many; D gene: -; CDR3 DNA: TGTGCCAGCAGCGACGGGCACTCCTACGAGCAGTACTTC; CDR3 protein: CASSDGHSYEQYF
J gene: TRBJ2-2; V gene: TRBV5-6; clone size: few; D gene: -; CDR3 DNA: TGTGCCAGCAGCTTGATGGGGAACGGGGAGCTGTTTTTT; CDR3 protein: CASSLMGNGELFF
J gene: TRBJ2-5; V gene: TRBV7-2; clone size: many; D gene: -; CDR3 DNA: TGTGCCAGCAGCTTAACAGAGGACCAAGAGACCCAGTACTTC; CDR3 protein: CASSLTEDQETQYF
J gene: TRBJ1-2; V gene: TRBV24-1; clone size: many; D gene: -; CDR3 DNA: TGTGCCACCAGTGATTTTCATCAGGACGGTAACTATGGCTACACCTTC; CDR3 protein: CATSDFHQDGNYGYTF
J gene: TRBJ2-7; V gene: TRBV5-1; clone size: -; D gene: -; CDR3 DNA: TGCGCCAGCAGCTTACAGGCCGTAAACTACGAGCAGTACTTC; CDR3 protein: CASSLQAVNYEQYF
J gene: TRBJ1-2; V gene: TRBV9; clone size: -; D gene: -; CDR3 DNA: TGTGCCAGCAGCGCCGAGGCCCAGTCGGAATTTTCGGGCTGCACCTTC; CDR3 protein: CASSAEAQSEFSGCTF
J gene: TRBJ1-5; V gene: TRBV27; clone size: few; D gene: TRBD1; CDR3 DNA: TGTGCCAGCAGTCCTATCTGGGACAGGGGGCGTCAGCCCCAGCATTTT; CDR3 protein: CASSPIWDRGRQPQHF
J gene: TRBJ2-2; V gene: TRBV29-1; clone size: few; D gene: -; CDR3 DNA: TGCAGCGTTGAGTGGAGCACCGGGGAGCTGTTTTTT; CDR3 protein: CSVEWSTGELFF
J gene: TRBJ2-5; V gene: TRBV6-1; clone size: many; D gene: -; CDR3 DNA: TGTGCCAGCAGTGAGGGTCAGGGGCAAAAGACCCAGTACTTC; CDR3 protein: CASSEGQGQKTQYF
J gene: TRBJ2-6; V gene: TRBV6-2/TRBV6-3; clone size: -; D gene: TRBD1; CDR3 DNA: TGTGCCAGCAGTCACCGACAGGGGTCAAGCTCTGGGGCCAACGTCCTGACTTTC; CDR3 protein: CASSHRQGSSSGANVLTF
J gene: TRBJ2-7; V gene: TRBV27; clone size: many; D gene: TRBD2; CDR3 DNA: TGTGCCAGCACCCGAGGACGGAGGGGGACTAGCGGGTGGAGAAGCTCCTACGAGCAGTACTTC; CDR3 protein: CASTRGRRGTSGWRSSYEQYF
J gene: TRBJ2-7; V gene: TRBV3-1; clone size: many; D gene: TRBD2; CDR3 DNA: TGTGCCAGCAGCCAAGATTCTTTTTCGGGAGGGCAATCGTTC; CDR3 protein: CASSQDSFSGGQSF
J gene: TRBJ2-5; V gene: TRBV20-1; clone size: -; D gene: -; CDR3 DNA: TGCAGTGCTTGGAAAGAGACCCAGTACTTC; CDR3 protein: CSAWKETQYF
J gene: TRBJ2-2; V gene: TRBV9; clone size: -; D gene: -; CDR3 DNA: TGTGCCAGCAGCACCTTTGGACTGCCGAACACCGGGGAGCTGTTTTTT; CDR3 protein: CASSTFGLPNTGELFF
J gene: TRBJ2-2; V gene: TRBV24-1; clone size: -; D gene: -; CDR3 DNA: TGTGCCACCAGCCCAAGTTTGGGCACCGGGGAGCTGTTTTTT; CDR3 protein: CATSPSLGTGELFF
J gene: TRBJ2-3; V gene: TRBV28; clone size: -; D gene: TRBD2; CDR3 DNA: TGTGCCAGCAGTTTGAACGGACTAGCGGGAGAGGCAGATACGCAGTATTTT; CDR3 protein: CASSLNGLAGEADTQYF
J gene: TRBJ2-7; V gene: TRBV28; clone size: many; D gene: TRBD2; CDR3 DNA: TGTGCCAGCAGTTCACCGGGACTAGGTTACTACGAGCAGTACTTC; CDR3 protein: CASSSPGLGYYEQYF
J gene: TRBJ2-7; V gene: TRBV18; clone size: few; D gene: TRBD2; CDR3 DNA: TGTGCCAGCTCCGGCAGCGGGAGCGAGCAGTACTTC; CDR3 protein: CASSGSGSEQYF
J gene: TRBJ2-7; V gene: TRBV6-2/TRBV6-3; clone size: many; D gene: -; CDR3 DNA: TGTGCCAGCCGAGACAGCCCAGCCTACGAGCAGTACTTC; CDR3 protein: CASRDSPAYEQYF
J gene: TRBJ2-7; V gene: TRBV3-1; clone size: many; D gene: -; CDR3 DNA: TGTGCCAGCAGCCAAGCCAGCAGCTACGAGCAGTACTTC; CDR3 protein: CASSQASSYEQYF
J gene: TRBJ2-7; V gene: TRBV20-1; clone size: many; D gene: TRBD2; CDR3 DNA: TGCAGTGCTAGAGCCACTAGCGGCACTTACGAGCAGTACTTC; CDR3 protein: CSARATSGTYEQYF
J gene: TRBJ2-2; V gene: TRBV30; clone size: many; D gene: TRBD2; CDR3 DNA: TGTGCCTGGGTTAGCGGGATCCTTGCCACCGGGGAGCTGTTTTTT; CDR3 protein: CAWVSGILATGELFF
J gene: TRBJ1-5; V gene: TRBV19; clone size: -; D gene: -; CDR3 DNA: TGTGCCAGTAGTCAGGACTACAATCAGCCCCAGCATTTT; CDR3 protein: CASSQDYNQPQHF
J gene: TRBJ2-7; V gene: TRBV6-5; clone size: many; D gene: -; CDR3 DNA: TGTGCCAGCAGTTACTCGGTGGGTCGCGAGCAGTACTTC; CDR3 protein: CASSYSVGREQYF
J gene: TRBJ2-7; V gene: TRBV28; clone size: many; D gene: TRBD2; CDR3 DNA: TGTGCCAGCAGTTTTCCGGGACTAGCGAGCATCACCACTTACGAGCAGTACTTC; CDR3 protein: CASSFPGLASITTYEQYF
J gene: TRBJ2-1; V gene: TRBV6-1; clone size: many; D gene: TRBD2; CDR3 DNA: TGTGCCAGCAGTAAGCGGGGACGCTCCTACAATGAGCAGTTCTTC; CDR3 protein: CASSKRGRSYNEQFF
J gene: TRBJ2-4; V gene: TRBV6-1; clone size: -; D gene: -; CDR3 DNA: TGTGCCAGCAGTACCGCAGGGAGGGCCAAAAACATTCAGTACTTC; CDR3 protein: CASSTAGRAKNIQYF
J gene: TRBJ2-5; V gene: TRBV27; clone size: few; D gene: -; CDR3 DNA: TGTGCCAGCAGTTCACAGTGGACCCAGTACTTC; CDR3 protein: CASSSQWTQYF
J gene: TRBJ1-1; V gene: TRBV20-1; clone size: many; D gene: -; CDR3 DNA: TGCAGTGCACTCAGGGAGGGACCGAACACTGAAGCTTTCTTT; CDR3 protein: CSALREGPNTEAFF
J gene: TRBJ2-1; V gene: TRBV28; clone size: -; D gene: -; CDR3 DNA: TGTGCCAGCAGTCCCATCAGGGAAAGGATAGAACTCGGGCAGTTCTTC; CDR3 protein: CASSPIRERIELGQFF
J gene: TRBJ1-4; V gene: TRBV6-1; clone size: few; D gene: TRBD1; CDR3 DNA: TGTGCCAGCAGTCACAGGGGAGCTAATGAAAAACTGTTTTTT; CDR3 protein: CASSHRGANEKLFF
J gene: TRBJ1-2; V gene: TRBV7-9; clone size: -; D gene: -; CDR3 DNA: TGTGCCAGCAGCTTATTGGGGACGGTCTATGGCTACACCTTC; CDR3 protein: CASSLLGTVYGYTF
J gene: TRBJ2-4; V gene: TRBV29-1; clone size: few; D gene: -; CDR3 DNA: TGCAGCGTTGTTGTGGGCCGTCTTATATACATTCAGTACTTC; CDR3 protein: CSVVVGRLIYIQYF
J gene: TRBJ2-7; V gene: TRBV28; clone size: many; D gene: -; CDR3 DNA: TGTGCCAGCAGTTCCAGAGAACCGATACAAGACGAGCAGTACTTC; CDR3 protein: CASSSREPIQDEQYF
J gene: TRBJ1-2; V gene: TRBV29-1; clone size: many; D gene: TRBD1; CDR3 DNA: TGCAGCGTTGATCATCAGGGGGCTAACTATGGCTACACCTTC; CDR3 protein: CSVDHQGANYGYTF
J gene: TRBJ2-6; V gene: TRBV15; clone size: many; D gene: -; CDR3 DNA: TGTGCCACCAGCAGAGAAGGAGTTGGAGGGGCTGGGGCCAACGTCCTGACTTTC; CDR3 protein: CATSREGVGGAGANVLTF
J gene: TRBJ1-5; V gene: TRBV9; clone size: many; D gene: -; CDR3 DNA: TGTGCCAGCAGCCCCGGGTCTTACAATCAGCCCCAGCATTTT; CDR3 protein: CASSPGSYNQPQHF
J gene: TRBJ1-1; V gene: TRBV6-2/TRBV6-3; clone size: many; D gene: -; CDR3 DNA: TGTGCCAGCAGTTACTCTGGACCTAGGGTCGGAGCTTTCTTT; CDR3 protein: CASSYSGPRVGAFF
J gene: TRBJ2-7; V gene: TRBV27; clone size: -; D gene: TRBD1; CDR3 DNA: TGTGCCAGCAGTTTATCAAGGACAGGGGGCGGGCAGTACTTC; CDR3 protein: CASSLSRTGGGQYF
J gene: TRBJ2-7; V gene: TRBV18; clone size: few; D gene: -; CDR3 DNA: TGTGCCAGCTCACCAACCCCGGCTGACCTCGAGCAGTACTTC; CDR3 protein: CASSPTPADLEQYF
J gene: TRBJ2-2; V gene: TRBV2; clone size: -; D gene: -; CDR3 DNA: TGTGCCAGCGGCGGGTTATTCCGGGGAAGAGCCACCGGGGAGCTGTTTTTT; CDR3 protein: CASGGLFRGRATGELFF
J gene: TRBJ2-4; V gene: TRBV28; clone size: many; D gene: -; CDR3 DNA: TGTGCCAGCAGTTTAGCTACCCTCAGACTAGAACAGTACTTC; CDR3 protein: CASSLATLRLEQYF
J gene: TRBJ1-2; V gene: TRBV7-9; clone size: -; D gene: -; CDR3 DNA: TGTGCCAGCAGCTTAAGTTCGGACCGCGGCTACACCTTC; CDR3 protein: CASSLSSDRGYTF
J gene: TRBJ1-2; V gene: TRBV27; clone size: many; D gene: -; CDR3 DNA: TGTGCCAGCAGTTTCTCCGGGGGTGGCTACACCTTC; CDR3 protein: CASSFSGGGYTF
J gene: TRBJ2-7; V gene: TRBV6-1; clone size: few; D gene: -; CDR3 DNA: TGTGCCAGCAGTCCTCCTTTCGGGGGAGGCAACGAGCAGTACTTC; CDR3 protein: CASSPPFGGGNEQYF
J gene: TRBJ2-7; V gene: TRBV28; clone size: -; D gene: -; CDR3 DNA: TGTGCCAGCCAAAGAACAGGGCCCTACGAGCAGTACTTC; CDR3 protein: CASQRTGPYEQYF
J gene: TRBJ2-5; V gene: TRBV6-1; clone size: many; D gene: -; CDR3 DNA: TGTGCCAGCAGTGTTTGGCAGGGCTTTCAAGAGACCCAGTACTTC; CDR3 protein: CASSVWQGFQETQYF
J gene: TRBJ1-6; V gene: TRBV12-5; clone size: many; D gene: -; CDR3 DNA: TGTGCTAGTGGTACTCAGGGTGTGTTTAATTCACCCCTCCACTTT; CDR3 protein: CASGTQGVFNSPLHF
J gene: TRBJ2-5; V gene: TRBV20-1; clone size: -; D gene: TRBD2; CDR3 DNA: TGCAGTGCTAGAGAGACACTAGCGGGGAGGGGAGAGACCCAGTACTTC; CDR3 protein: CSARETLAGRGETQYF